This TCR beta chain was sequenced for a study of blood T cells in healthy people across ages (dated by TCRdb to between 2015 and 2017). For context, the study as a whole: In model experiments, roughly one uniquely barcoded TCR beta cDNA molecule per two T cells was captured by template switching. The study measured age-related changes in TCR beta repertoire diversity using deep sequencing normalized with unique cDNA molecular identifiers. The donors were divided into four age groups: young (average about 15 years), middle-aged (approximately 42), aged (approximately 62) and long-lived (about 90). To avoid experimental bias, donors of different ages were randomly spread across the sequencing lanes. For two donors (one aged 18 to 30 and one aged 80 or older), the study analyzed two additional independent replicas of 1 million unique cDNA reads from the same blood draw. What the work shows at the level of the full study, not this receptor alone: Observed TCR beta diversity correlated strongly with the percentage of naive T cells measured by flow cytometry. As age increased, observed TCR beta diversity per million T cells dropped in a roughly linear way, and a significant reduction was already evident by age roughly 36. Total diversity estimates from one million sequenced T cells were considered lower bounds and underestimates. The long-lived group showed more naive CD4+ T cells, fewer expanded clones and increased TCR diversity than the aged group, suggesting age selection. Since profiling was done on bulk unsorted PBMCs, naive and antigen-experienced compartments could not be conclusively compared. The CMV infection status of donors was not known, potentially confounding age-related changes in expanded clonotypes.

The CDR3 has 13 amino acids, counting the end cysteine and phenylalanine. The DNA shown is the 39-base CDR3, in frame from base 1. V was cut back by 8 bases and J by 2 bases, leaving a gap of 13 bases between them. Per the germline V gene, SNHLY is the CDR1 and FYNNEI is the CDR2. The donors were roughly 38 Caucasian individuals from Russia, aged 6 to 90 years, who were systemically healthy. Roughly 10 milliliters of peripheral blood were collected from each donor into EDTA-treated Vacutainer tubes. PBMCs were isolated by Ficoll-Paque density-gradient centrifugation, with at least 6.5 million obtained per sample. Trizol reagent was used to extract total RNA from the PBMCs, yielding at least 5.5 micrograms per sample. For every donor, flow cytometry on a PBMC aliquot measured the percentage of naive CD45RAhigh/CD27high T cells. Note on this clonotype: The specificity of this receptor is unknown. Base quality data are lacking; no much larger clone is found one base away.

Libraries came from 5' RACE. The sample was run on an Illumina HiSeq 2500. A second PCR of roughly 7 to 11 cycles was performed with a sample-barcoded 5' primer and a J-beta primer mix. Each TCR beta cDNA molecule received a unique molecular identifier from a template-switch 5' adaptor carrying 12 random nucleotides. Each sample yielded at least 2.5 million CDR3-containing paired-end reads. First-strand cDNA synthesis was performed from all RNA using the Mint cDNA synthesis kit, with priming by a TRBC-specific oligonucleotide. Following uracil-DNA glycosylase treatment, a first 18-cycle PCR with universal primers M1SS and BC2_uni_R was performed on all cDNA. In the authors' own workflow: For normalization, 1 million high-quality reads were randomly selected from each sample, with every read carrying a distinct molecular identifier. Reads with shared molecular identifiers were discarded instead of being binned into consensus sequences. MiTCR, run with a Q25 quality threshold and the strictest error-elimination algorithm, handled CDR3 identification, clonotype clustering and error correction. A nonparametric unseen species model using Euler transformation provided a lower-bound estimate of total TCR beta diversity. TCRdb reworked the public reads: Q25 trimming with fastp, MiXCR clone assembly, productive beta chains retained. Every distinct CDR3 protein forms one entry, paired with its most common genes and DNA. These V and J calls derive from TCRdb rather than the authors' analysis. This sample comprises over a million distinct CDR3 sequences, 42% of them detected only once. The ten biggest clones cover approximately 7.9% of the sample.

The chain is made from TRBV2 and TRBJ2-7; a confident D gene designation cannot be given. The sample consisted of blood. This TCR was recovered from a woman younger than 35 in good health. The CDR3 protein sequence reads: CASGLRIAYEQYF. DNA sequence: TGTGCCAGCGGCCTCCGAATCGCCTACGAGCAGTACTTC.